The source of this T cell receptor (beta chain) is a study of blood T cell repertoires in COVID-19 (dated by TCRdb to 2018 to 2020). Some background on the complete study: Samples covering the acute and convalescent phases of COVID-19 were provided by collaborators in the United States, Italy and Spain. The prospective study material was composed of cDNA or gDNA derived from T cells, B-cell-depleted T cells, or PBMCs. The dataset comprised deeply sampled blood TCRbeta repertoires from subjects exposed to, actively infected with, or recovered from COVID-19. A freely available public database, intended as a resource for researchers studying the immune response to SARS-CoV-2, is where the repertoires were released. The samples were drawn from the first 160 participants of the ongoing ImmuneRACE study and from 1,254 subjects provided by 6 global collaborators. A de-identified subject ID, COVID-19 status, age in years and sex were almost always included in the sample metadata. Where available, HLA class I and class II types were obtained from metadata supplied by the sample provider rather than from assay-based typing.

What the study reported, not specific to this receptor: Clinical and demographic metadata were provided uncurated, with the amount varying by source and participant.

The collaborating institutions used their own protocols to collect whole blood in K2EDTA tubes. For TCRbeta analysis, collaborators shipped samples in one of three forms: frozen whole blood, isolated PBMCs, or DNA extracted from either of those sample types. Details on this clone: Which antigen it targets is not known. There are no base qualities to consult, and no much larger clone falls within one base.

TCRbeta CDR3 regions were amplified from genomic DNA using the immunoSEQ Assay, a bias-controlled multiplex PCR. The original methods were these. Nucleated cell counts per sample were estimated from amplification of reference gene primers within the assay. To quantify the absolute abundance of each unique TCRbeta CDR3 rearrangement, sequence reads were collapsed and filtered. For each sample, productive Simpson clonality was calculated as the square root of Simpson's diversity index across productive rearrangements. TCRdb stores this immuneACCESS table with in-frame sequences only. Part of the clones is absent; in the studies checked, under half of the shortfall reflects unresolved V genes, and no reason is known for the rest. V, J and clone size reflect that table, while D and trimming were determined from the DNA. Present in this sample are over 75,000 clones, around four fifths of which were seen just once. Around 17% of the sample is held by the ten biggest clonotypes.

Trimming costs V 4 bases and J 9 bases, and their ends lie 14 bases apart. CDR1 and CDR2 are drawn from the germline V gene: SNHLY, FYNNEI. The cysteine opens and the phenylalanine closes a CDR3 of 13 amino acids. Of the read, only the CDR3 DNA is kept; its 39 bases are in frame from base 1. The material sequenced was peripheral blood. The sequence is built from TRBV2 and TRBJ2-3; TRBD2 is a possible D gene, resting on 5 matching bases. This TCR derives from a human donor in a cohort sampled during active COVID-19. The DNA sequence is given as TGTGCCAGCAGTGCCCCCGGGGAAGGCACGCAGTATTTT. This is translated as CASSAPGEGTQYF.